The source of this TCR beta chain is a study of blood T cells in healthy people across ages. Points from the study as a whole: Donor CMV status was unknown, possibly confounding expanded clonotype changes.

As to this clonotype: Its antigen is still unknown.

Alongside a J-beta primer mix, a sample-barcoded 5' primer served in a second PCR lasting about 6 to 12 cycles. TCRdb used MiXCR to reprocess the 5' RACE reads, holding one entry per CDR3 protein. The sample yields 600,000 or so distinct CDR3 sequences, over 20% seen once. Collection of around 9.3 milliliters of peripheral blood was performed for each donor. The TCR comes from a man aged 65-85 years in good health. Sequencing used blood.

The CDR3 sequence: CASSLSGQEAYEQYF. The CDR3 bases are TGCGCCAGCAGTTTATCGGGACAGGAGGCCTACGAGCAGTACTTC. The V gene is TRBV10-2, the J gene TRBJ2-7; 8 bases fit TRBD1. The CDR3 is 15 residues long. Germline-derived CDR1 and CDR2 are WSHSY and SAAADI. With 5 bases clipped from V and 2 bases from J, the junction kept 8 bases outside the gene matches.